This note documents a single TCR beta chain sequence. The V gene lost 3 bases and the J gene lost 7 bases, with 27 bases spanning the gap. From germline, CDR1 is LGHNA and CDR2 YSLEER. This CDR3 spans 19 amino acids. PCR primers comprised 60 Vbeta and 13 Jbeta primers. Only in-frame clones appear in the TCRdb table, and some are missing; sequencing was by immunoSEQ multiplex PCR. In the table there are about 79,000 clones, around 70% of which are singletons. The sample originates from a study of cytomegalovirus exposure and HLA in healthy donors. The gene calls are TRBV4-3 and TRBJ1-4; tentative D call: TRBD1 (6 bases). The clonotype comes from a man between 60 and 75 years old in good health and CMV-seronegative. The specimen sequenced was PBMCs. The CDR3 is CASSQGTGNSRLHPEKLFF. The CDR3 DNA sequence: TGCGCCAGCAGCCAGGGCACAGGGAATTCTCGCCTTCACCCTGAAAAACTGTTTTTT.